This T cell receptor beta chain appears in the sequencing data of a study of shared clonotypes between healthy human individuals (dated by TCRdb to about 2020). At the level of the whole study: Three men and two women, aged 18 to 49 years, made up the cohort. For each donor, CD4 naive and CD4 memory were each given three plates, CD8 naive was given two plates, and CD8 memory was given one plate. To estimate repertoire size and how much clonotypes are shared between individuals, the study performed deep sequencing of blood TCR repertoires from roughly five healthy adults. Libraries were prepared and TCR repertoires were sequenced by different laboratories using diverse techniques, in order to increase sequencing depth and limit assay-specific biases. Leukapheresis yielded between about 0.9 and 9.5 billion PBMCs per donor. The investigation overall reported the following: Sampling was restricted to blood, and TCR repertoires in tissues likely differ from the TCR repertoires found in blood. Compared with non-shared clonotypes, the clonotypes found in all four sorted-subset donors had higher generation probabilities. Naive subsets generally had larger estimated clonotype richness than memory subsets. About 4.5% of naive CD4, approximately 3.7% of naive CD8, around 2.3% of memory CD4, and 0.35% to 0.4% of memory CD8 clonotypes were shared across several donors. Pairwise subsampling indicated that sequencing depth was expected to affect the degree of clonotype sharing among donors. The small number of donors limited the genetic and exposure-history diversity represented. Rarefaction of sorted-subset datasets indicated incomplete sequencing despite the large sequencing depth.

Inclusive of the bounding cysteine and phenylalanine, the CDR3 is 13 residues long. The CDR3 DNA has 39 bases and is translated from base 1. The germline V gene provides CDR1 SGHRS and CDR2 YFSETQ. Trimming removed 4 bases from V and 4 bases from J; the gene matches leave 4 bases unexplained. The sample holds a few counts of this clone. Its antigen is not yet known. No much larger clone exists at a distance of one base, and base qualities are not known. In the same sample, other DNA sequences code for this CDR3. The donors were healthy, HIV-negative adults with no recently reported acute infections or vaccinations. Every donor was a Caucasian adult living in Nashville, Tennessee, USA. CD4+ T cells were enriched by magnetic negative selection; naive cells were then positively selected on CD45RA, and the negative fraction formed the memory subset. Blood was obtained by leukapheresis, after which PBMCs were separated by Ficoll-Histopaque density gradient centrifugation and cryopreserved in liquid nitrogen vapor phase. Analytical flow cytometry was used to check the purity and quantity of every magnetically sorted T cell population. Genomic DNA was isolated from each sorted fraction and quantified by UV absorbance on a Nanodrop 2000c.

Using the deep immunoSEQ assay, TCR CDR3 regions were amplified from genomic DNA by multiplex PCR. Extracted genomic DNA from each cell subset was spread evenly across all wells of several immunoSEQ 96-well plates, with each plate serving as a replicate. For sorted subsets, about 0.2 ug genomic DNA, equal to 30,000 or so T cell genomes, was loaded into each replicate PCR. Purified libraries were measured with a Qubit 3.0 fluorometer, size-checked on a Bioanalyzer 2100, and measured again with the KAPA Library Quantification kit. Each immunoSEQ 96-well plate was sequenced on its own single-read 150-cycle Illumina NextSeq 550 flow cell. As for how the authors treated the data: Because the immunoSEQ output held only junctional sequences and lacked quality scores, the filtering could not match the filtering applied to full-length reads. Sequences were annotated with PyIR, a Python wrapper for IgBLAST v1.9, and V/J genes and CDR3 were assigned using IMGT germline references. Reads with weak V/J assignments (E-value above 1e-6), missing CDR3, stop codons, out-of-frame junctions, or ambiguous translated residues were removed. V3J clonotypes were defined by identical inferred V gene, J gene, and CDR3 amino acid sequence. Percentage overlap between repertoires was calculated by dividing the number of shared unique clonotypes by the size of the smaller repertoire. Three approaches were used to assess repertoire richness: RTK rarefaction, the Chao1 estimator, and Recon v2.1 estimates of unobserved clonotypes. Generation probabilities were computed with OLGA for all TCRbeta clonotypes obtained by the gDNA method from a few donors. What TCRdb holds here is the immuneACCESS table cut down to in-frame rearrangements. Part of the clones is not present; checked against another copy, under half of the missing clones reflect an unresolved V gene, and the others are unexplained. V and J calls and clone size are as listed in that table; D and trimming were resolved from the DNA. For this sample the table gives 850,000 to 1,200,000 clones, of which approximately 70% were detected only once. Together, the top ten hold 1.5% of the sample.

The chain is encoded by TRBV5-1 joined to TRBJ2-5; 7 junctional bases match TRBD2. This TCR came from a man aged 18 to 29 in good health. Sequencing was done on a sample of memory CD4+ T cells sorted from blood. The meaning of the sample's cell subset or site label: CD45RA-negative fraction. The encoded CDR3 is CASSLGGLETQYF. The nucleotide sequence reads TGCGCCAGCAGCCTCGGGGGGTTAGAGACCCAGTACTTC.